The T cell receptor beta chain under discussion was sequenced for a study of cytomegalovirus exposure and HLA in healthy donors. Whole-study results and caveats: In a later analysis, parvovirus B19, influenza, CMV and Epstein-Barr virus appeared linked to several top co-occurrence clusters. The number of N-insertions in an Asian-associated ancestry cluster was reportedly below the approximately 700-donor mean in a later analysis.

While unrecorded immune exposures were likely, the donors were nominally healthy when sampled. As for this clone: No antigen is known for it.

The germline V gene encodes CDR1 MNHEY and CDR2 SVGAGI. The CDR3 totals 11 residues. V was shortened by 8 bases and J by 10 bases, with 14 bases between the two germline ends. In the PCR, 60 Vbeta and 13 Jbeta primers were used. Only in-frame clones appear in the TCRdb table, and some are missing; sequencing was by immunoSEQ multiplex PCR. The data contain 35,000 to 40,000 clones, approximately 71% of them singletons. Sequencing was performed on PBMCs. This clonotype originated in a man aged 45-60 years in good health and CMV-seropositive. The chain has TRBV6-5 and TRBJ1-2; D possibly corresponds to TRBD1 (6 bases). The CDR3 bases are TGTGCCAGCGGGATTAGGGACAACTACACCTTC. Amino acid sequence: CASGIRDNYTF.